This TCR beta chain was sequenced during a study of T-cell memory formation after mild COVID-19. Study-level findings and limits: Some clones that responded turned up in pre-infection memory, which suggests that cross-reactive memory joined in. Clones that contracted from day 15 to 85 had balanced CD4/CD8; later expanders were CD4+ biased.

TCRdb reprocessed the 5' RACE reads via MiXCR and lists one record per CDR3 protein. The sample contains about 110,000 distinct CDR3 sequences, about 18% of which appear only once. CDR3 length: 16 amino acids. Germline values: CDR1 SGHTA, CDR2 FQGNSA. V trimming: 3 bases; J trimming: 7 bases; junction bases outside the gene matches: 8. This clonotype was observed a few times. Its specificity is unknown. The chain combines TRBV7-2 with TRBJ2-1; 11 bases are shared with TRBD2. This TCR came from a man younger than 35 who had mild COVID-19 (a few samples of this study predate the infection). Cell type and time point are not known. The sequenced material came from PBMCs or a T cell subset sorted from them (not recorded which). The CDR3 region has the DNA TGTGCCAGCAGCTTTAGCGGGGGGGCCTTCGGGAATGAGCAGTTCTTC. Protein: CASSFSGGAFGNEQFF.